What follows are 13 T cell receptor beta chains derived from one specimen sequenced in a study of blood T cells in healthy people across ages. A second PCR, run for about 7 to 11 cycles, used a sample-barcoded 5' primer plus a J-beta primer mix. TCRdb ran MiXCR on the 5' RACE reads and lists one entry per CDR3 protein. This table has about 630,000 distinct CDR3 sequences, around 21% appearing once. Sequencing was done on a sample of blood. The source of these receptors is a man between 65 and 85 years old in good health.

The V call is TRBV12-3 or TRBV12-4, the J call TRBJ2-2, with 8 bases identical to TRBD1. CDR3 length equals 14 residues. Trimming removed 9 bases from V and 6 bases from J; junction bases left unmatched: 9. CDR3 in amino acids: CASTTGALSGELFF. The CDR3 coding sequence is TGTGCCAGTACGACAGGGGCACTGTCCGGGGAGCTGTTTTTT.

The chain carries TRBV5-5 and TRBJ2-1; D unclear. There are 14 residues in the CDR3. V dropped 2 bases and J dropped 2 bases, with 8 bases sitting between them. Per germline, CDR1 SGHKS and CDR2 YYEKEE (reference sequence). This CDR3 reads CASSLLLAYNEQFF. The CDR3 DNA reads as TGTGCCAGCAGCTTACTCCTGGCCTACAATGAGCAGTTCTTC.

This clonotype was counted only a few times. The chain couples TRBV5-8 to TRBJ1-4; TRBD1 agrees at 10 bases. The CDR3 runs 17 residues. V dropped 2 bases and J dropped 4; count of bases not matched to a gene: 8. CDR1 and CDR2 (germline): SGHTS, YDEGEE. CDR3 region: CASSLGQGVNRNEKLFF. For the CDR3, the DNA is TGTGCCAGCAGCTTAGGACAGGGGGTGAACCGTAATGAAAAACTGTTTTTT.

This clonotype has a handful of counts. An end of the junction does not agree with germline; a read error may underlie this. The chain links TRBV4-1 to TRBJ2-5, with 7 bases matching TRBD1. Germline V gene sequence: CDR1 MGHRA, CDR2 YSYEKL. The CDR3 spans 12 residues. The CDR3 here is CASSQEVGQTFF. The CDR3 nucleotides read TGCGCCAGCAGCCAAGAGGTGGGACAGACGTTCTTC.

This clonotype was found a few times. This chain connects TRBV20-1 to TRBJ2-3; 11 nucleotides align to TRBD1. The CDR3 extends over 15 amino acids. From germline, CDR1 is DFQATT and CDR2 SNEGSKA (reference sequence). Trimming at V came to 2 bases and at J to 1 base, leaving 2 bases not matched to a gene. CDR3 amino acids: CSARRTGGGTDTQYF. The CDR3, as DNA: TGCAGTGCTAGAAGGACAGGGGGCGGCACAGATACGCAGTATTTT.

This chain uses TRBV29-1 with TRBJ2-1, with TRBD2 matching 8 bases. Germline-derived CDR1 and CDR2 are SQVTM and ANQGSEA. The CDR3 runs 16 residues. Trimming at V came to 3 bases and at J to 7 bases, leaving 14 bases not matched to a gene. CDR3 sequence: CSVDVAGRALGNEQFF. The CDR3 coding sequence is TGCAGCGTTGACGTAGCGGGGAGGGCGTTGGGGAATGAGCAGTTCTTC.

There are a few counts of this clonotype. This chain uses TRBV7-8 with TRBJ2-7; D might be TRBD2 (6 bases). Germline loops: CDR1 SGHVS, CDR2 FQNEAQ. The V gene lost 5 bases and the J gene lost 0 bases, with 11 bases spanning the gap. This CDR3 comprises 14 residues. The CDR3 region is CASSTMTSSYEQYF. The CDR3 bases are TGTGCCAGCAGCACCATGACTAGCTCCTACGAGCAGTACTTC.

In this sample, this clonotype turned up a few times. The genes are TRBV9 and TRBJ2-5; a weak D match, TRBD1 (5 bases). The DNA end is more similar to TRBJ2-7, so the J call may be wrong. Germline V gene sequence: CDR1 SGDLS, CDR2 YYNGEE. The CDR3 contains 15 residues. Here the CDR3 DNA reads TGTGCCAGCAGCGGAAGTGATAGGGGCTCCTACGAGCAGTACTTC. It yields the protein CASSGSDRGSYEQYF.

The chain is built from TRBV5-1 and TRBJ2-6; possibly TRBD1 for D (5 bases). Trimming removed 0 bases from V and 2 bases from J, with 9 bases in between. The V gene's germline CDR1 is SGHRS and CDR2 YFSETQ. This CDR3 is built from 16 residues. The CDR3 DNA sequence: TGCGCCAGCAGCTTGGAAGGGGTTACTGGGGCCAACGTCCTGACTTTC. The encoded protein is CASSLEGVTGANVLTF.

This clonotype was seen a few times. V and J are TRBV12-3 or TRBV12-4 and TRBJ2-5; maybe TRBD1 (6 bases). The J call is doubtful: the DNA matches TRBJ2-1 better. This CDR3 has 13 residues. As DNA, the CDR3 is TGTGCCAGCAGTGGGGGCATTAGCGATGAGCAGTTCTTC. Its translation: CASSGGISDEQFF.

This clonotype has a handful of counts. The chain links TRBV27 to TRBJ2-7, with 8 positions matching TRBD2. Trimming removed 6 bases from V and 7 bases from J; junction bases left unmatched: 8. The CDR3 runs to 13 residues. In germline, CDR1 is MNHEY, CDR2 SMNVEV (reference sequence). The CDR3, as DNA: TGTGCCAGCAGCTGGACTAGCAGGAGTGAGCAGTACTTC. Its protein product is CASSWTSRSEQYF.

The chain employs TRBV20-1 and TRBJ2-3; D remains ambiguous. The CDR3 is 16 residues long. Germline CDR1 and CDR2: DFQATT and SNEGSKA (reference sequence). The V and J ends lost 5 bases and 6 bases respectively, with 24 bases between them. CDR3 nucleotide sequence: TGCAGTGCTGGGGTATCGGAAGGGTACCTTAGGGATACGCAGTATTTT. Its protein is CSAGVSEGYLRDTQYF.

CDR3 DNA sequence: TGCGCCAGCAGCTTGGCAGGACACCTCTACGAGCAGTACTTC. Translated, it gives CASSLAGHLYEQYF. This chain connects TRBV5-1 to TRBJ2-7; D is possibly TRBD1 (5 bases). V dropped 0 bases and J dropped 3 bases, with 10 bases sitting between them. Germline V gene lookup returns CDR1 SGHRS and CDR2 YFSETQ. The CDR3 is 14 amino acids. Based on the CDR3 plus reference TRBV5-1 and TRBJ2-7, the full variable domain is KAGVTQTPRYLIKTRGQQVTLSCSPISGHRSVSWYQQTPGQGLQFLFEYFSETQRNKGNFPGRFSGRQFSNSRSEMNVSTLELGDSALYLCASSLAGHLYEQYFGPGTRLTVT.